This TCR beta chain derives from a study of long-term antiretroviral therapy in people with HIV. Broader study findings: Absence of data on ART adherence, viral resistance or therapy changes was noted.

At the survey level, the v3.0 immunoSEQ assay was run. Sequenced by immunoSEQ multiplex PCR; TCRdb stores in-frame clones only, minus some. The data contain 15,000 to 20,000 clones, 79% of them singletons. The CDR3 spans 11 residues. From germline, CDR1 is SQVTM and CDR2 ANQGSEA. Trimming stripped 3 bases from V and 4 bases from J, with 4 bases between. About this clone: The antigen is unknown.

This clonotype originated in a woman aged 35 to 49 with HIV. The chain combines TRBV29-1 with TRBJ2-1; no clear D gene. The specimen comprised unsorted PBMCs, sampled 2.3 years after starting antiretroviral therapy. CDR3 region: CSVEMYNEQFF. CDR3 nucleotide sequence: TGCAGCGTTGAGATGTACAATGAGCAGTTCTTC.